The 16 T cell receptor beta chains below all came from one sample that was sequenced in a study of blood T cell repertoires in COVID-19 (dated by TCRdb to the early 2020s). Libraries came from the immunoSEQ multiplex PCR assay. Sourced from immuneACCESS, this table was stored by TCRdb with only in-frame sequences that have V and J called. A share of the clones is absent; for the studies checked, an unresolved V gene accounts for under half, and the remainder has no known explanation. This sample has fewer than 120,000 clones in its table, and less than 85% of those were observed once. Roughly 3.8% of the sample belongs to the ten largest clones. The specimen sequenced was peripheral blood. The origin of the receptors is a woman older than 75 with acute or convalescent COVID-19.

V gene TRBV5-8 combines with J gene TRBJ1-4, with D possibly being TRBD1 (6 bases). The germline CDR1 and CDR2 sequences are SGHTS and YDEGEE. The CDR3 loop spans 14 amino acids. The V end lost 5 bases, the J end lost 5 bases, and 13 bases lay between the germline ends. The CDR3 DNA sequence: TGTGCCAGCAGGGCCCGGCAGGGGAATGAAAAACTGTTTTTT. This codes for CASRARQGNEKLFF.

This clone was seen more than once but under ten times. The V gene is TRBV6-5, the J gene TRBJ1-3; tentatively, D is TRBD1 (5 bases). CDR1 MNHEY and CDR2 SVGAGI come from the germline V gene. The CDR3 is 15 residues long. V was pared by 6 bases and J by 0 bases, with 12 bases between. The CDR3 is CASSRGGVSGNTIYF. For the CDR3, the DNA is TGTGCCAGCAGCCGGGGGGGTGTCTCTGGAAACACCATATATTTT.

The chain joins TRBV6-6 to TRBJ2-5; a possible D gene is TRBD1 (5 bases). The germline V and J ends were trimmed by 5 bases and 8 bases, with 15 bases remaining between them. Germline values: CDR1 MNHNY, CDR2 SVGAGI (reference sequence). CDR3 length: 13 residues. The CDR3: CASSPGLSATQYF. The CDR3, as DNA: TGTGCCAGCAGTCCAGGGCTCTCCGCAACCCAGTACTTC.

The rearrangement joins TRBV27 to TRBJ2-5; 7 bases are a match to TRBD1. There are 13 residues in the CDR3. Germline trimming cut 3 bases from V and 6 bases from J; bases unmatched to any gene: 4. The V gene's germline CDR1 is MNHEY and CDR2 SMNVEV (reference sequence). CDR3 sequence: CASSFKGAKTQYF. In nucleotides, the CDR3 is TGTGCCAGCAGTTTCAAGGGGGCGAAGACCCAGTACTTC.

This chain joins TRBV4-1 and TRBJ2-3; D perhaps matches TRBD1 (5 bases). Germline V gene lookup returns CDR1 MGHRA and CDR2 YSYEKL. The CDR3 is 17 residues long. The ends were cut back, 0 bases at V and 0 bases at J, with 13 bases in the middle. The CDR3 region is CASSQDRGFSSTDTQYF. CDR3 bases: TGCGCCAGCAGCCAAGATAGGGGATTTAGTAGCACAGATACGCAGTATTTT.

V is TRBV5-6 and J is TRBJ2-3; 10 nucleotides match TRBD2. J gave up 2 bases and V 3 bases, and 6 bases lay outside the gene matches. CDR1 is SGHDT, CDR2 YYEEEE, per germline. CDR3 length: 16 residues. The CDR3 sequence is CASSSWTSGFTDTQYF. The CDR3 DNA reads TGTGCCAGCAGCTCATGGACTAGCGGTTTCACAGATACGCAGTATTTT.

The chain uses TRBV19 and TRBJ1-2; 8 bases match TRBD1. The CDR3 extends over 13 amino acids. Per germline, CDR1 LNHDA and CDR2 SQIVND (reference sequence). The J segment lost 3 bases and the V segment lost 5 bases, leaving 2 bases of the junction unmatched. The chain's CDR3 is CASSSGGDYGYTF. As DNA, the CDR3 is TGTGCCAGTAGTTCAGGGGGCGACTATGGCTACACCTTC.

The V gene is TRBV27, the J gene TRBJ1-3, with D perhaps matching TRBD1 (5 bases). Germline V gives CDR1 MNHEY, CDR2 SMNVEV (reference sequence). The CDR3 totals 14 residues. Trimming took 4 bases from V and 0 from J, leaving 7 bases between them. The CDR3 sequence is CASSSGGSGNTIYF. CDR3 DNA: TGTGCCAGCAGTTCCGGGGGCTCTGGAAACACCATATATTTT.

The chain employs TRBV19 and TRBJ1-5, with D tentatively TRBD1 (5 bases). CDR3 length: 15 amino acids. Trimming removed 3 bases from V and 0 bases from J, with 9 bases in between. Germline V gene lookup returns CDR1 LNHDA and CDR2 SQIVND (reference sequence). The CDR3, as DNA: TGTGCCAGTAGTATCACAGGCGTTAGCAATCAGCCCCAGCATTTT. It encodes CASSITGVSNQPQHF. The full variable domain, with the rest looked up from reference TRBV19 and TRBJ1-5, is DGGITQSPKYLFRKEGQNVTLSCEQNLNHDAMYWYRQDPGQGLRLIYYSQIVNDFQKGDIAEGYSVSREKKESFPLTVTSAQKNPTAFYLCASSITGVSNQPQHFGDGTRLSIL.

The V call is TRBV12-5, the J call TRBJ2-3; 9 nucleotides match TRBD2. This CDR3 comprises 13 residues. The ends lost 8 bases at V and 4 bases at J; junction bases unmatched: 4. Germline values: CDR1 LGHNT, CDR2 FRNRAP. This CDR3 is CASSLAGADTQYF. Here the CDR3 DNA reads TGTGCTAGTTCTTTAGCGGGGGCAGATACGCAGTATTTT.

There are a few counts of this clone. This sequence joins TRBV9 and TRBJ1-2, with 7 bases fitting TRBD1. The CDR3 loop spans 15 amino acids. CDR1 is SGDLS and CDR2 is YYNGEE in the germline V gene. With V trimmed by 4 bases and J by 5 bases, 11 bases remained unmatched. The CDR3 DNA is TGTGCCAGCAGCTCCCGGCAGGGGGGAAGGTATGGCTACACCTTC. Its protein is CASSSRQGGRYGYTF.

The chain's CDR3 is CSVREGMNTEAFF. In nucleotides, the CDR3 is TGCAGCGTCCGTGAGGGCATGAACACTGAAGCTTTCTTT. This chain links TRBV29-1 with TRBJ1-1; D is unclear. The CDR3 contains 13 residues. V was clipped by 6 bases and J by 0 bases, with 11 bases between them. The germline CDR1 and CDR2 sequences are SQVTM and ANQGSEA.

This clone was seen only a few times. V usage is TRBV9 and J usage is TRBJ2-2; 10 nucleotides agree with TRBD2. The CDR3 runs to 15 residues. After removal of 4 bases from V and 6 bases from J, the junction contained 6 bases not matched to a gene. Germline V lookup: CDR1 SGDLS, CDR2 YYNGEE. CDR3 in DNA: TGTGCCAGCAGCCGAACTAGCGGGGAGGCCGGGGAGCTGTTTTTT. Translation: CASSRTSGEAGELFF.

This clone was found a few times. The chain links TRBV5-6 to TRBJ2-1; TRBD2 matches 7 bases. The V gene's germline CDR1 is SGHDT and CDR2 YYEEEE. The V gene end was trimmed by 4 bases and the J gene end by 5 bases; junction bases not matched to a gene: 12. There are 16 residues in the CDR3. CDR3 residues: CASSPFGLAANNEQFF. The CDR3, as DNA: TGTGCCAGCAGCCCGTTTGGGCTAGCGGCCAACAATGAGCAGTTCTTC.

A few counts support this clone. This chain uses TRBV3-1 (or the pseudogene TRBV3-2) with TRBJ1-1; D is possibly TRBD1 (5 bases). The CDR3 is 13 residues long. Germline assignment: CDR1 LGHDT and CDR2 YNNKEL (reference sequence). V was clipped by 10 bases and J by 3 bases, with 15 bases between them. The CDR3, as DNA: TGTGCCACCTCGGGGGGGACGCACACTGAAGCTTTCTTT. Translation gives CATSGGTHTEAFF.

J is TRBJ2-7 and V is TRBV9; the match to TRBD2 covers 9 bases. Unmatched junction bases numbered 8, after V lost 1 base and J lost 3 bases. Germline V lookup: CDR1 SGDLS, CDR2 YYNGEE. There are 16 residues in the CDR3. The CDR3 DNA reads as TGTGCCAGCAGCGTAAGTTCCGGGACTAGCTTCTACGAGCAGTACTTC. Its translation: CASSVSSGTSFYEQYF.